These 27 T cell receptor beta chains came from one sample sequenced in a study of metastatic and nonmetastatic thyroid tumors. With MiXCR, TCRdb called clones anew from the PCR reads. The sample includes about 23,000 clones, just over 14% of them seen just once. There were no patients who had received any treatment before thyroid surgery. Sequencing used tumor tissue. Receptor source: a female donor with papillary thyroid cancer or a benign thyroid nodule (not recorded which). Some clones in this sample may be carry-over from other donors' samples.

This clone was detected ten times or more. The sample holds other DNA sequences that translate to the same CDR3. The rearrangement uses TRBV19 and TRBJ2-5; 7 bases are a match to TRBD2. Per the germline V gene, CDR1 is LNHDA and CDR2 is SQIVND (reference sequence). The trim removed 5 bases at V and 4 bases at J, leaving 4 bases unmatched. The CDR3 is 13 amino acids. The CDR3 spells CASSASGAETQYF. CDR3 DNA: TGTGCCAGTAGTGCGAGCGGGGCAGAGACCCAGTACTTC.

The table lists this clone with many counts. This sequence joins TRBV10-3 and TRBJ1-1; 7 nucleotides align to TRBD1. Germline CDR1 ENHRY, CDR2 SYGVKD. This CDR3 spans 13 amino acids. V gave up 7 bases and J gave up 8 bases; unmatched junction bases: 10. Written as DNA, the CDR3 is TGTGCCATCAAGGGACAGCTGGTAGAAGAAGCTTTCTTT. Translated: CAIKGQLVEEAFF.

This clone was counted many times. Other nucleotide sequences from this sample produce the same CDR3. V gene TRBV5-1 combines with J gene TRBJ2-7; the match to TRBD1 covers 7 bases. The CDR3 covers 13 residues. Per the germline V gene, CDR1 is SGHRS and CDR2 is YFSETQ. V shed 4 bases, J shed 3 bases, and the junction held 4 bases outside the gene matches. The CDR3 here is CASSPDRSYEQYF. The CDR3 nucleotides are TGCGCCAGCAGCCCGGACAGGAGCTACGAGCAGTACTTC.

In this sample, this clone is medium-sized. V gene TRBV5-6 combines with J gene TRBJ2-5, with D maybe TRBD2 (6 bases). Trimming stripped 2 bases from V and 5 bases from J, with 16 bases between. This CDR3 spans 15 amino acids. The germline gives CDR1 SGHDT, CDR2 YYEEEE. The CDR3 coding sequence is TGTGCCAGCAGCTTCGTGGGGGGTTCTTCGGAGACCCAGTACTTC. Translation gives CASSFVGGSSETQYF.

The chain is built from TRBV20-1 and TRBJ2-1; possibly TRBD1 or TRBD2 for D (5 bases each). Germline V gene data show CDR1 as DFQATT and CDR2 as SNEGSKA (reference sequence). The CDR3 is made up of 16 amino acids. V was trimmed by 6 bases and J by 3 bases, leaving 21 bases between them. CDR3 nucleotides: TGCAGTGCACGTGGTGCCCTAGGGGAGATCTACAATGAGCAGTTCTTC. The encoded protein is CSARGALGEIYNEQFF.

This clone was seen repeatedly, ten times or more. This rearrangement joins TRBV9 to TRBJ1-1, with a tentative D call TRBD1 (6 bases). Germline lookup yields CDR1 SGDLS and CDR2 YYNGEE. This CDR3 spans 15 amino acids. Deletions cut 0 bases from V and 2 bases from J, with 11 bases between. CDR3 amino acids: CASSVVGTINTEAFF. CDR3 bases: TGTGCCAGCAGCGTAGTAGGGACAATAAACACTGAAGCTTTCTTT.

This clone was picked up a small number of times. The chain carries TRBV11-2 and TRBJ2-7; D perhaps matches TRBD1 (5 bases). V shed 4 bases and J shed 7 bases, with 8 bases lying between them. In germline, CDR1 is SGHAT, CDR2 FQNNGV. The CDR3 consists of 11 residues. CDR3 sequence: CASSWGREQYF. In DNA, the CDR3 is TGTGCCAGCAGCTGGGGCAGAGAGCAGTACTTC.

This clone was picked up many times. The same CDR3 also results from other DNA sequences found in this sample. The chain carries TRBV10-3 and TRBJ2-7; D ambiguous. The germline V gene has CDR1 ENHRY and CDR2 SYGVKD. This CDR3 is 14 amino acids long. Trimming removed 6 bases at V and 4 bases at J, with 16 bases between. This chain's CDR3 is CAISTGPPLYEQYF. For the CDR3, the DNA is TGTGCCATCAGCACGGGCCCCCCCCTATACGAGCAGTACTTC.

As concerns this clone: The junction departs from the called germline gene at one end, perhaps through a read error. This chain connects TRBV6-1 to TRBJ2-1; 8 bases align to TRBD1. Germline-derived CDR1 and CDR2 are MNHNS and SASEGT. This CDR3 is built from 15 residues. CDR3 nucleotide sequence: TGTGCCAGCAGGGACAGGACGTCAGGGGGCCATGATCAGTTCTTC. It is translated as CASRDRTSGGHDQFF.

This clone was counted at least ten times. The CDR3 spells CASRGDRFFNSYEQYF. The CDR3 DNA reads as TGTGCCAGCAGGGGGGACAGGTTCTTCAACTCCTACGAGCAGTACTTC. The chain is built from TRBV28 and TRBJ2-7; TRBD1 matches 8 bases. V lost 6 bases, J lost 0 bases, and 10 bases stayed unmatched. Germline V gene data show CDR1 as MDHEN and CDR2 as SYDVKM. The CDR3 is 16 residues long.

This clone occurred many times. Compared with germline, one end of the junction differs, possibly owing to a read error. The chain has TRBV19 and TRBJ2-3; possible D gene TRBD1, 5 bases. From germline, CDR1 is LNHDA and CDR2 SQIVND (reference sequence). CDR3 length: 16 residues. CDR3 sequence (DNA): TGTGCCAGTAGTGGTGGGCCAACGGACCGCACAGGTACGCAGTATTTT. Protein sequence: CASSGGPTDRTGTQYF.

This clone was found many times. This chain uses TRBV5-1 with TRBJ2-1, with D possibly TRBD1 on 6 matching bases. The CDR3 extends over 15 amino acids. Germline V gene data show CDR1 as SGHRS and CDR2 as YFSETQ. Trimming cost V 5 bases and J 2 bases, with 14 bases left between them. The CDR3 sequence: CASSFRQEAYNEQFF. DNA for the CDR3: TGCGCCAGCAGTTTTAGACAGGAGGCCTACAATGAGCAGTTCTTC.

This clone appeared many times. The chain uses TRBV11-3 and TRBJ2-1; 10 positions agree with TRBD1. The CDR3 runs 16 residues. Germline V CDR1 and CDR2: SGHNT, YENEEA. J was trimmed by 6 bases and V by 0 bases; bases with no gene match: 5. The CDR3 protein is CASSLEAGTGVNEQFF. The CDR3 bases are TGTGCCAGCAGCTTAGAAGCCGGGACAGGGGTCAATGAGCAGTTCTTC.

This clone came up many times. The CDR3 loop reads CAITISENTEAFF. CDR3 in DNA: TGTGCCATCACCATAAGTGAGAACACTGAAGCTTTCTTT. V gene TRBV10-3 combines with J gene TRBJ1-1; D call uncertain. Per germline, CDR1 ENHRY and CDR2 SYGVKD. The CDR3 has 13 residues. V was pared by 7 bases and J by 1 base, with 10 bases between.

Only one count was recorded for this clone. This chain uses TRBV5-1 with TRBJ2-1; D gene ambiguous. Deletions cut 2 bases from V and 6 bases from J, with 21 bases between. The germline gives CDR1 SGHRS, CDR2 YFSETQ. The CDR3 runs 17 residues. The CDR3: CASSFALIGLQSNEQFF. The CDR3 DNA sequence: TGCGCCAGCAGCTTTGCTCTTATCGGGCTGCAGAGCAATGAGCAGTTCTTC.

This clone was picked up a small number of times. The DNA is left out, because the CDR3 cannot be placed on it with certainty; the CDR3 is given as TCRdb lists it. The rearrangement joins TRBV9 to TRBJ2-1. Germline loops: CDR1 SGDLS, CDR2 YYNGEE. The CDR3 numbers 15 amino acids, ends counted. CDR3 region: CASSVGLGSYNEQLF.

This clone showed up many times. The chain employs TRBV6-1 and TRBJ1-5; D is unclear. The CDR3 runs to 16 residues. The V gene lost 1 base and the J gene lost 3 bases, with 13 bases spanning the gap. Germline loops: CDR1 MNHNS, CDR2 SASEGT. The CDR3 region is CASSEDQDLFNQPQHF. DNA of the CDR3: TGTGCCAGCAGTGAAGATCAGGACCTTTTCAATCAGCCCCAGCATTTT.

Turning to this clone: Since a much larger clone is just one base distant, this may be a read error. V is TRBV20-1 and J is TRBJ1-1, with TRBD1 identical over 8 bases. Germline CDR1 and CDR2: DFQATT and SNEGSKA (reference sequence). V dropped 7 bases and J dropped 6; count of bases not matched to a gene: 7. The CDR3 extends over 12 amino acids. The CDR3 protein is CSVGTGNAEAFF. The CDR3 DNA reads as TGCAGTGTCGGGACAGGTAACGCTGAAGCTTTCTTT.

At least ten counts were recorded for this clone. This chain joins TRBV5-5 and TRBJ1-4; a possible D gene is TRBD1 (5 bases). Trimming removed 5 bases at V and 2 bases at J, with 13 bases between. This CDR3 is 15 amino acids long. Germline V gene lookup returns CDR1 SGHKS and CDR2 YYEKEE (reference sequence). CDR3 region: CASRPYGGTNEKLFF. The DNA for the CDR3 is TGTGCCAGCAGGCCATACGGGGGGACTAATGAAAAACTGTTTTTT.

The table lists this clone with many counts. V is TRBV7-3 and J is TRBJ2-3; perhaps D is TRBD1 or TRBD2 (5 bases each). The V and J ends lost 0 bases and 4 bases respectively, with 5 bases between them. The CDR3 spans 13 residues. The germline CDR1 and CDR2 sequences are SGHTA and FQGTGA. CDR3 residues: CASSLTGADTQYF. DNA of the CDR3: TGTGCCAGCAGCTTAACGGGGGCAGATACGCAGTATTTT. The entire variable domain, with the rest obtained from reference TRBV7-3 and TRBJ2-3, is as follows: GAGVSQTPSNKVTEKGKYVELRCDPISGHTALYWYRQSLGQGPEFLIYFQGTGAADDSGLPNDRFFAVRPEGSVSTLKIQRTERGDSAVYLCASSLTGADTQYFGPGTRLTVL.

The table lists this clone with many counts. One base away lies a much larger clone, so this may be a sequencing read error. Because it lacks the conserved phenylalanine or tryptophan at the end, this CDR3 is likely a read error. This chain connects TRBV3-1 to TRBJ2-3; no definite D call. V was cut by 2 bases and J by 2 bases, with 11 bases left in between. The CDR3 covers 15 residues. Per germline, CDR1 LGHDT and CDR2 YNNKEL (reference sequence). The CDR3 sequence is CASSQSPNPTDTQYL. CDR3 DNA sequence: TGTGCCAGCAGCCAATCACCTAATCCCACAGATACGCAGTATCTT.

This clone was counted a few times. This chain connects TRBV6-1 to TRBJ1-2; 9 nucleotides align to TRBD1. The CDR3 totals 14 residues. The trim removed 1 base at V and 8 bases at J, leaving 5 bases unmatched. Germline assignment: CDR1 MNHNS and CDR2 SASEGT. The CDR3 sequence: CASSEVGTGQGYTF. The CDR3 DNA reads TGTGCCAGCAGTGAAGTCGGGACAGGGCAAGGCTACACCTTC.

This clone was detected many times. The CDR3 protein is CSAPLRQGPLNTEAFF. As DNA, the CDR3 is TGCAGTGCCCCGCTTCGCCAGGGCCCTCTGAACACTGAAGCTTTCTTT. The V call is TRBV20-1, the J call TRBJ1-1; tentative D call: TRBD1 (5 bases). The V gene lost 6 bases and the J gene lost 0 bases, with 20 bases spanning the gap. Per germline, CDR1 DFQATT and CDR2 SNEGSKA (reference sequence). The CDR3 sequence is 16 residues long.

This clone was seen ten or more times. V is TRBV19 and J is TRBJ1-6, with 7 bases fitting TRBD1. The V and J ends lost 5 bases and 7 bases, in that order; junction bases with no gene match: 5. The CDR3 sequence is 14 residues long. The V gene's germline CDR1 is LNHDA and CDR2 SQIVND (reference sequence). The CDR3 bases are TGTGCCAGTAGTCCCGGGACAGTCAATTCACCCCTCCACTTT. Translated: CASSPGTVNSPLHF. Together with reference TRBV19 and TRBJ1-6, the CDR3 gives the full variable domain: DGGITQSPKYLFRKEGQNVTLSCEQNLNHDAMYWYRQDPGQGLRLIYYSQIVNDFQKGDIAEGYSVSREKKESFPLTVTSAQKNPTAFYLCASSPGTVNSPLHFGNGTRLTVT.

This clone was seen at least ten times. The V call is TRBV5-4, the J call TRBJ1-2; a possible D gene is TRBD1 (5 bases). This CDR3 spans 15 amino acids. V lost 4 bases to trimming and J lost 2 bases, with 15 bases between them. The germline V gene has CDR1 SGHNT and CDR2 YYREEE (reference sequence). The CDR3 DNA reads TGTGCCAGCAGCCCGGGACTCCCCGAGAACTATGGCTACACCTTC. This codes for CASSPGLPENYGYTF.

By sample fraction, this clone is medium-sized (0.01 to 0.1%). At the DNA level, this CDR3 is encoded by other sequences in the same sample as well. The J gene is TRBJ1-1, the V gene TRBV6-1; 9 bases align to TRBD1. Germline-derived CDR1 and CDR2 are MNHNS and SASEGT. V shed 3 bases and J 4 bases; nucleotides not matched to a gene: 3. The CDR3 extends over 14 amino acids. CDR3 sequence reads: CASSEATGGTEAFF. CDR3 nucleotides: TGTGCCAGCAGTGAGGCGACAGGGGGCACTGAAGCTTTCTTT.

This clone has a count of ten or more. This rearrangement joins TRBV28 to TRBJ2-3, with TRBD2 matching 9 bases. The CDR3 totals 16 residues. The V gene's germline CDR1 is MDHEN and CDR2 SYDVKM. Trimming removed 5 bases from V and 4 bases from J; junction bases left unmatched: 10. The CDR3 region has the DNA TGTGCCAGCAGTACCATAGCGGGAGAGCGGGCAGATACGCAGTATTTT. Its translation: CASSTIAGERADTQYF.